The sequence of this T cell receptor (beta chain) was determined in a study of response to subunit inactivated influenza vaccine. Broader study findings: Few new T cells, the authors suggested, are recruited by each seasonal influenza vaccination.

In regard to this clonotype: The antigen is undetermined.

TCRdb processed the RT-PCR reads anew with MiXCR; each CDR3 protein has one entry. The sample has roughly 520,000 distinct CDR3 sequences, about 25% seen once. The germline V gene has CDR1 SGHVS and CDR2 FQNEAQ. The CDR3 contains 15 residues. J gave up 2 bases and V 2 bases, and 2 bases lay outside the gene matches. This specimen consisted of CD4+ T cells sorted from PBMCs, obtained more than 4 days after vaccination. The receptor was derived from a man aged 50-59 years who received an inactivated influenza vaccine. J is TRBJ2-7 and V is TRBV7-8; 11 bases are shared with TRBD1. In DNA, the CDR3 is TGTGCCAGCAGCTTACCGGGACAGGGGGCCTACGAGCAGTACTTC. This gives the protein CASSLPGQGAYEQYF.